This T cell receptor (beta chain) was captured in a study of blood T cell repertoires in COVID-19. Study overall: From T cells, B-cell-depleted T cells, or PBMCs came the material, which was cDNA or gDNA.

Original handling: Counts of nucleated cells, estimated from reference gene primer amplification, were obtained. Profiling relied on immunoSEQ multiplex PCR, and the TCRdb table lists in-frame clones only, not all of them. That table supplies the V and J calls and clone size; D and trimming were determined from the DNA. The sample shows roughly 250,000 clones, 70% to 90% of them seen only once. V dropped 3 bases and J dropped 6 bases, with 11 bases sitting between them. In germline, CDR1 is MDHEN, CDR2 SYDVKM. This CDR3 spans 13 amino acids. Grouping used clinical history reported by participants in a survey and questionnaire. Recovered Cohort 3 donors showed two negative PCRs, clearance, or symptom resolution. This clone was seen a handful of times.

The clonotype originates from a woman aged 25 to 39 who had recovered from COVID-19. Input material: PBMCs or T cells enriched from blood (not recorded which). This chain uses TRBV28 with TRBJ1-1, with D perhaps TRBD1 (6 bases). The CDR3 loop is CASSFQGIAEAFF. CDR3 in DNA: TGTGCCAGCAGTTTCCAGGGGATTGCTGAAGCTTTCTTT.